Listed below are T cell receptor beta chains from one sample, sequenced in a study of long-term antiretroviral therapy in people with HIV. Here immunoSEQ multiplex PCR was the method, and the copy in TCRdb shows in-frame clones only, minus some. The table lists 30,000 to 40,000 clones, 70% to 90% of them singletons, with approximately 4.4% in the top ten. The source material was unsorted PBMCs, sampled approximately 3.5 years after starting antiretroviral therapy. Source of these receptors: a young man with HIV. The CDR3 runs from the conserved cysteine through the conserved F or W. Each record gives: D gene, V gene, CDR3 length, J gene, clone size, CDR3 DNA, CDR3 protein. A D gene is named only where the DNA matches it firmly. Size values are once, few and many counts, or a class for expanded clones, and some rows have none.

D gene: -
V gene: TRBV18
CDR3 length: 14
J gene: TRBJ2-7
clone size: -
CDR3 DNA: TGTGCCAGCTCACCGGATCATGGATTCTACGAGCAGTACTTC
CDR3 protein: CASSPDHGFYEQYF

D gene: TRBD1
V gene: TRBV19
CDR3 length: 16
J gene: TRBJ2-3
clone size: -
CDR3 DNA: TGTGCCAGTAGTACAAGACTGGGGACAGGCACAGATACGCAGTATTTT
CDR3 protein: CASSTRLGTGTDTQYF

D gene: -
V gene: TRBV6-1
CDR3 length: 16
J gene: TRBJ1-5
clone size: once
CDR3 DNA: TGTGCCAGCAGTGACCGACACCTTTTGAGCAATCAGCCCCAGCATTTT
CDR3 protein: CASSDRHLLSNQPQHF

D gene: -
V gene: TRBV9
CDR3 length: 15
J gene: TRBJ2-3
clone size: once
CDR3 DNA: TGTGCCAGCAGCGCCTCCTGGGGGGGCACAGATACGCAGTATTTT
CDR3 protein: CASSASWGGTDTQYF

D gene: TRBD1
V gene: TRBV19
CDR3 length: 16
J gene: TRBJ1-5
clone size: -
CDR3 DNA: TGTGCCAGTACCCCCAATTTGGCAGGGGGCTCTCAGCCCCAGCATTTT
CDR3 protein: CASTPNLAGGSQPQHF

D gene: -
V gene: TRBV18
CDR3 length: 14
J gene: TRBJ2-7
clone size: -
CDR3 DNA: TGTGCCAGCTCACCAGGGGTCAACTCCTACGAGCAGTACTTC
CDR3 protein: CASSPGVNSYEQYF

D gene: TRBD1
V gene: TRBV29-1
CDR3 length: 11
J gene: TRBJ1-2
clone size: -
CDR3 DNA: TGCAGCGTTGCGACAGGGGTGGGCTACACCTTC
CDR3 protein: CSVATGVGYTF

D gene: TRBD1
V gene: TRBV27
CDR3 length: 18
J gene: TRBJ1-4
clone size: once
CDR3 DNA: TGTGCCAGCAGTTTCTTAGGGAGGACAGGGGGTTCTAATGAAAAACTGTTTTTT
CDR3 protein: CASSFLGRTGGSNEKLFF

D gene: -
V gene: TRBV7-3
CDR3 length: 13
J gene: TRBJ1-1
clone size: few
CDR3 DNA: TGTGCCAGCAGCTTATTCTTCGGCACTGAAGCTTTCTTT
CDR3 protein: CASSLFFGTEAFF

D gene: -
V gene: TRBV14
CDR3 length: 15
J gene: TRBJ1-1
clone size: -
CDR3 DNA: TGTGCCAGCAGCCGAGGCGCGGCCCCTCACACTGAAGCTTTCTTT
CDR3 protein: CASSRGAAPHTEAFF

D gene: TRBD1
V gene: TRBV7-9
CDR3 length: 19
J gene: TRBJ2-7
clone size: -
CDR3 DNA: TGTGCCAGCAGCTCCCGAGATCCTCCGGAAGGACAGGGTGAGCACGAGCAGTACTTC
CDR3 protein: CASSSRDPPEGQGEHEQYF

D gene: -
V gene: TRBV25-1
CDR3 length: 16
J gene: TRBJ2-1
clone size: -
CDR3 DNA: TGTGCCAGCACTAAACCAGGAGGGGCTAGCTGGGATGAGCAGTTCTTC
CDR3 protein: CASTKPGGASWDEQFF

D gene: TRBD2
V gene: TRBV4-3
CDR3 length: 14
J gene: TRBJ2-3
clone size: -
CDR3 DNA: TGCGCCAGCAGCCAAGCGGGAGGGACAGATACGCAGTATTTT
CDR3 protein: CASSQAGGTDTQYF

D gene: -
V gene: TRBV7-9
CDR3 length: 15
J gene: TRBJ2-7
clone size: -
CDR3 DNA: TGTGCCAGCAGCCCACCGGGACGGAACTCCTACGAGCAGTACTTC
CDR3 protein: CASSPPGRNSYEQYF

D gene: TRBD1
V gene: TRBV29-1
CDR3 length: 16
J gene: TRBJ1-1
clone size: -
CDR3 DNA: TGCAGCGTTGTGAGGACAGGGGGGACCATGAACACTGAAGCTTTCTTT
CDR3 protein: CSVVRTGGTMNTEAFF

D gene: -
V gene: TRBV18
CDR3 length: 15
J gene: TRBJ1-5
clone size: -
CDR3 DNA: TGTGCCAGCTCACCACCAGGAGGGATAAATCAGCCCCAGCATTTT
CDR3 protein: CASSPPGGINQPQHF

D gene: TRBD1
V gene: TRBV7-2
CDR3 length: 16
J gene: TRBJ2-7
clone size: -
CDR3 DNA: TGTGCCAGCAGCTTACTCTGGGACAGGGGGCGCGACGAGCAGTACTTC
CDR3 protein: CASSLLWDRGRDEQYF

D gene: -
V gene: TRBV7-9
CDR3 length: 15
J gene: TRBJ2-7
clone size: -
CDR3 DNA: TGTGCCAGCAGCGCCAGCGGAGTCACTTCCTACGAGCAGTACTTC
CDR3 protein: CASSASGVTSYEQYF

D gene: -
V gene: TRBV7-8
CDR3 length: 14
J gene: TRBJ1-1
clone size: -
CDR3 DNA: TGTGCCAGCAGCTCTCCCCGAGGGCGCACTGAAGCTTTCTTT
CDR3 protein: CASSSPRGRTEAFF

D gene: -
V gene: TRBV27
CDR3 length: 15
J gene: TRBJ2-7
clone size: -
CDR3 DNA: TGTGCCAGCAGTCCTATACCCCCATACAGTGCCGAGCAGTACTTC
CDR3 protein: CASSPIPPYSAEQYF

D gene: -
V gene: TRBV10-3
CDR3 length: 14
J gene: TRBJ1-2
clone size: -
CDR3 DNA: TGTGCCATCAGTGTAGAAGGAGGGAACTATGGCTACACCTTC
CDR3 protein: CAISVEGGNYGYTF

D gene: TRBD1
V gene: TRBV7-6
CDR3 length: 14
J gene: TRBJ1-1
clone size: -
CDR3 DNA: TGTGCCAGCAGCTCCCGGACAGGGAGCACTGAAGCTTTCTTT
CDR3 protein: CASSSRTGSTEAFF

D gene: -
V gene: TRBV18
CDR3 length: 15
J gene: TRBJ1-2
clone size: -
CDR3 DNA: TGTGCCAGCTCACCAGCCCGGGACTCCGACTATGGCTACACCTTC
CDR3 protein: CASSPARDSDYGYTF

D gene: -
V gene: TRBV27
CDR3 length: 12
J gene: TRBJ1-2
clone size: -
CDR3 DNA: TGTGCCAGCAGTTCGGAAGCGAATGGCTACACCTTC
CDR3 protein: CASSSEANGYTF

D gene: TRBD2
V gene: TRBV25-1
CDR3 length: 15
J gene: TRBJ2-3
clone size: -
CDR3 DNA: TGTGCCAGCAGTGAACTAGCGGGAATTGATGATACGCAGTATTTT
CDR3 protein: CASSELAGIDDTQYF

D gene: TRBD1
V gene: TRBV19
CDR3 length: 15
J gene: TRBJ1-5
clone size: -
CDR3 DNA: TGTGCCAGTAGTCCCGGACAGGGGGCTATTCAGCCCCAGCATTTT
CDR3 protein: CASSPGQGAIQPQHF

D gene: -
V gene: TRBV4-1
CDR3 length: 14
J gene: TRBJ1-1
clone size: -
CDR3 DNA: TGCGCCAGCAGCCAAAATGCCGGATATACTGAAGCTTTCTTT
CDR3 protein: CASSQNAGYTEAFF